The 30 T cell receptor beta chains reported below all come from one sample, sequenced in a study of radiotherapy plus CTLA-4 blockade in lung cancer. Generated by immunoSEQ multiplex PCR, the TCRdb table keeps only in-frame clones and is missing some. The sample contains 90,000 or so clones, 70% to 90% of which appear only once. Sample: peripheral blood, taken from a patient treated with radiotherapy plus ipilimumab. These receptors all stem from a human donor with non-small cell lung cancer who had a partial response to radiotherapy plus ipilimumab.

The CDR3 reads CASSSHRVQTDTQYF. The CDR3 DNA follows: TGTGCCAGCAGCTCCCACAGGGTCCAGACAGATACGCAGTATTTT. The chain is built from TRBV7-2 and TRBJ2-3, with D possibly matching TRBD1 (6 bases). Between the trimmed V and J ends, which lost 4 bases and 3 bases, there was a span of 14 bases. CDR1 and CDR2 (germline): SGHTA, FQGNSA. The CDR3 extends over 15 amino acids. Looking up the rest from reference TRBV7-2 and TRBJ2-3 gives the full variable domain: GAGVSQSPSNKVTEKGKDVELRCDPISGHTALYWYRQSLGQGLEFLIYFQGNSAPDKSGLPSDRFSAERTGGSVSTLTIQRTQQEDSAVYLCASSSHRVQTDTQYFGPGTRLTVL.

The gene calls are TRBV28 and TRBJ2-3; 7 bases fit TRBD1. This CDR3 has 15 residues. Germline loops: CDR1 MDHEN, CDR2 SYDVKM. After removal of 7 bases from V and 2 bases from J, the junction contained 9 bases not matched to a gene. The CDR3 region has the DNA TGTGCCAGCACCTTAGCCGGACAGGCCACAGATACGCAGTATTTT. This gives the protein CASTLAGQATDTQYF.

The chain joins TRBV19 to TRBJ1-6; 9 bases agree with TRBD1. From germline, CDR1 is LNHDA and CDR2 SQIVND (reference sequence). V was clipped by 5 bases and J by 14 bases; unmatched bases: 10. CDR3 length: 14 residues. The CDR3 coding sequence is TGTGCCAGTAGTTCCCCCGGGACAGGGATCTCCCTCCACTTT. Amino acid sequence: CASSSPGTGISLHF.

The J gene is TRBJ2-2, the V gene TRBV11-3, with no clear D. This CDR3 has 11 amino acids. From germline, CDR1 is SGHNT and CDR2 YENEEA. The germline V and J ends were trimmed by 2 bases and 8 bases, with 3 bases remaining between them. The chain's CDR3 is CASSLYGELFF. The CDR3 region has the DNA TGTGCCAGCAGCTTATATGGGGAGCTGTTTTTT. The full variable domain, its missing parts supplied by reference TRBV11-3 and TRBJ2-2, is EAGVVQSPRYKIIEKKQPVAFWCNPISGHNTLYWYLQNLGQGPELLIRYENEEAVDDSQLPKDRFSAERLKGVDSTLKIQPAELGDSAVYLCASSLYGELFFGEGSRLTVL.

The rearrangement joins TRBV9 to TRBJ2-3; tentative D call: TRBD1 (5 bases). V lost 4 bases, J lost 0 bases, and 12 bases lay in between. This CDR3 has 15 residues. Germline V gene sequence: CDR1 SGDLS, CDR2 YYNGEE. The CDR3 reads CASSQRGSSTDTQYF. DNA for the CDR3: TGTGCCAGCAGCCAAAGGGGATCTAGCACAGATACGCAGTATTTT.

J is TRBJ2-6 and V is TRBV2; tentatively, D is TRBD2 (5 bases). The CDR3 spans 15 residues. Trimming removed 7 bases at V and 4 bases at J, with 14 bases between. Germline V CDR1 and CDR2: SNHLY, FYNNEI. CDR3 in amino acids: CASTKESGGANVLTF. The CDR3 DNA follows: TGTGCCAGCACCAAAGAGTCGGGGGGGGCCAACGTCCTGACTTTC.

This chain's CDR3 is CASRQGTSTDTQYF. CDR3 nucleotides: TGTGCCAGCAGACAGGGTACTAGCACAGATACGCAGTATTTT. The chain links TRBV2 to TRBJ2-3; a weak D match, TRBD1 (6 bases). Germline CDR1 reads SNHLY; CDR2 reads FYNNEI. Trimming took 6 bases from V and 0 from J, leaving 10 bases between them. The CDR3 contains 14 residues.

Here the CDR3 DNA reads TGTGCCAGCAGTCTTATGTTAGGAGGGACTAGCGGACGAAGCACAGATACGCAGTATTTT. Protein product: CASSLMLGGTSGRSTDTQYF. The rearrangement joins TRBV27 to TRBJ2-3; 11 bases fit TRBD2. Trimming removed 5 bases from V and 0 bases from J; junction bases left unmatched: 16. Germline values: CDR1 MNHEY, CDR2 SMNVEV (reference sequence). The length of the CDR3 is 20 residues.

V is TRBV19 and J is TRBJ1-6, with TRBD1 matching over 8 bases. J lost 8 bases, V lost 10 bases, and 7 bases had no gene match. Germline V gene data show CDR1 as LNHDA and CDR2 as SQIVND (reference sequence). The CDR3 sequence is 13 residues long. The CDR3 sequence is CAISDRVDSPLHF. The CDR3 DNA follows: TGTGCCATCTCGGACAGGGTGGATTCACCCCTCCACTTT. The complete variable domain, with remaining parts taken from reference TRBV19 and TRBJ1-6, reads DGGITQSPKYLFRKEGQNVTLSCEQNLNHDAMYWYRQDPGQGLRLIYYSQIVNDFQKGDIAEGYSVSREKKESFPLTVTSAQKNPTAFYLCAISDRVDSPLHFGNGTRLTVT.

The V gene is TRBV30, the J gene TRBJ2-5, with D possibly being TRBD2 (6 bases). The V and J ends lost 0 bases and 5 bases respectively, with 13 bases between them. The CDR3 sequence is 14 residues long. CDR1 is GTSNPN, CDR2 SVGIG, per germline (reference sequence). CDR3 in DNA: TGTGCCTGGAGTGTTGGAGGGGCCGGGGAGACCCAGTACTTC. It translates to CAWSVGGAGETQYF.

This chain joins TRBV5-1 and TRBJ1-1, with D unclear. CDR1 is SGHRS, CDR2 YFSETQ, per germline. The V gene lost 5 bases and the J gene lost 3 bases, with 17 bases spanning the gap. The CDR3 totals 15 residues. CDR3 protein: CASRSMGGSYTEAFF. The CDR3, as DNA: TGCGCCAGCAGATCCATGGGAGGTTCCTACACTGAAGCTTTCTTT.

The rearrangement uses TRBV16 and TRBJ1-1; D not resolved. The CDR3 is 15 amino acids. CDR1 KGHSY and CDR2 FQNENV come from the germline V gene. V lost 0 bases and J lost 6, with 14 bases in between. CDR3 nucleotides: TGTGCCAGCAGCCAATCGGGCCGAGCTTACCCTGAAGCTTTCTTT. It translates to CASSQSGRAYPEAFF.

This rearrangement joins TRBV12-5 to TRBJ2-2; TRBD1 aligns across 11 bases. With V trimmed by 5 bases and J by 7 bases, 6 bases remained unmatched. This CDR3 has 15 residues. Per germline, CDR1 LGHNT and CDR2 FRNRAP. Here the CDR3 reads CASGPGQGADGELFF. CDR3 nucleotides: TGTGCTAGTGGTCCTGGACAGGGGGCTGACGGGGAGCTGTTTTTT.

The chain couples TRBV4-2 to TRBJ2-2; D is possibly TRBD2 (5 bases). There are 16 residues in the CDR3. The germline CDR1 and CDR2 sequences are LGHNA and YNFKEQ. V lost 4 bases, J lost 6 bases, and 18 bases lay in between. The CDR3: CASSPWMGERPGELFF. The CDR3 nucleotides read TGTGCCAGCAGCCCCTGGATGGGAGAACGACCCGGGGAGCTGTTTTTT.

This clone was seen just once. The J gene is TRBJ1-5, the V gene TRBV7-9; weak D call: TRBD1 (6 bases). The CDR3 covers 16 residues. V lost 5 bases to trimming and J lost 4 bases, with 18 bases between them. Looked up from germline, CDR1 is SEHNR and CDR2 is FQNEAQ (reference sequence). CDR3 residues: CASSQERTQGNQPQHF. CDR3 nucleotides: TGTGCCAGCAGCCAAGAAAGAACGCAGGGGAATCAGCCCCAGCATTTT.

J is TRBJ2-2 and V is TRBV5-1; the D gene is possibly TRBD1 (6 bases). CDR3 size: 15 residues. Germline loops: CDR1 SGHRS, CDR2 YFSETQ. Trimming removed 0 bases at V and 7 bases at J, with 13 bases between. Here the CDR3 reads CASSLEGGVGGELFF. The CDR3 nucleotides are TGCGCCAGCAGCTTGGAAGGGGGTGTAGGCGGGGAGCTGTTTTTT.

CDR3 loop: CASSQVAGAYNEQFF. The CDR3 DNA follows: TGTGCCAGCAGCCAAGTAGCGGGAGCCTACAATGAGCAGTTCTTC. The chain uses TRBV14 and TRBJ2-1; 9 positions agree with TRBD2. Germline V gene sequence: CDR1 SGHDN, CDR2 FVKESK. The CDR3 totals 15 residues. V dropped 1 base and J dropped 2; count of bases not matched to a gene: 0. Variable domain in full (rest from reference TRBV14 and TRBJ2-1): EAGVTQFPSHSVIEKGQTVTLRCDPISGHDNLYWYRRVMGKEIKFLLHFVKESKQDESGMPNNRFLAERTGGTYSTLKVQPAELEDSGVYFCASSQVAGAYNEQFFGPGTRLTVL.

The rearrangement joins TRBV5-1 to TRBJ2-5; D may be TRBD2 (5 bases). The CDR3 is made up of 17 amino acids. Germline assignment: CDR1 SGHRS and CDR2 YFSETQ. V was shortened by 2 bases and J by 0 bases, with 17 bases between the two germline ends. The DNA for the CDR3 is TGCGCCAGCAGCTTTGGGGATAGAGCTAGCTACCAAGAGACCCAGTACTTC. Translation: CASSFGDRASYQETQYF.

The chain employs TRBV5-6 and TRBJ1-1; 7 bases fit TRBD1. CDR3 length: 13 residues. Germline V gene lookup returns CDR1 SGHDT and CDR2 YYEEEE. V was pared by 3 bases and J by 2 bases, with 1 base of the junction left unmatched. The CDR3 bases are TGTGCCAGCAGCTGGGACAGAAACACTGAAGCTTTCTTT. This gives the protein CASSWDRNTEAFF. Using reference TRBV5-6 and TRBJ1-1 for the parts outside the CDR3, the full variable domain is DAGVTQSPTHLIKTRGQQVTLRCSPKSGHDTVSWYQQALGQGPQFIFQYYEEEERQRGNFPDRFSGHQFPNYSSELNVNALLLGDSALYLCASSWDRNTEAFFGQGTRLTVV.

The CDR3 is CASSVGTIDKNIQYF. CDR3 in DNA: TGTGCCAGCAGCGTTGGGACTATCGACAAGAACATTCAGTACTTC. The chain carries TRBV9 and TRBJ2-4, with TRBD2 matching over 7 bases. Germline CDR1 SGDLS, CDR2 YYNGEE. Trimming cost V 2 bases and J 7 bases; bases outside gene matches: 9. The CDR3 loop spans 15 amino acids.

This clone came up once. The chain carries TRBV30 and TRBJ2-5, with TRBD2 identical over 11 bases. The CDR3 spans 15 residues. Unmatched junction bases numbered 8, after V lost 0 bases and J lost 8 bases. Germline V gives CDR1 GTSNPN, CDR2 SVGIG (reference sequence). The CDR3 region has the DNA TGTGCCTGGAGTGTTGGTCTAGCGGGGGGTACCACCCAGTACTTC. Amino acid sequence: CAWSVGLAGGTTQYF.

The chain combines TRBV18 with TRBJ2-2; D may be TRBD1 (6 bases). The V and J ends lost 4 bases and 4 bases respectively, with 10 bases between them. Germline assignment: CDR1 KGHSH and CDR2 LQKENI. The CDR3 consists of 14 residues. The CDR3: CASSRAGVTGELFF. CDR3 DNA: TGTGCCAGCTCACGCGCAGGGGTCACCGGGGAGCTGTTTTTT.

The chain carries TRBV5-6 and TRBJ2-1; 9 bases are a match to TRBD1. Germline values: CDR1 SGHDT, CDR2 YYEEEE. The CDR3 loop spans 15 amino acids. J gave up 9 bases and V 2 bases, and 9 bases lay outside the gene matches. The CDR3 spells CASSFTGTGNLEQFF. CDR3 nucleotide sequence: TGTGCCAGCAGCTTCACCGGGACAGGGAACCTTGAGCAGTTCTTC.

This clone was observed a single time. The V gene is TRBV27, the J gene TRBJ1-4; 11 bases map to TRBD1. V shed 3 bases and J 11 bases; nucleotides not matched to a gene: 2. The CDR3 consists of 13 residues. The V gene's germline CDR1 is MNHEY and CDR2 SMNVEV (reference sequence). CDR3 DNA: TGTGCCAGCAGTTTGGACAGGGGGCAGAAACTGTTTTTT. This sequence encodes CASSLDRGQKLFF.

This clone has just a few counts. J is TRBJ1-1 and V is TRBV18; D gene unclear. The germline V gene encodes CDR1 KGHSH and CDR2 LQKENI. The length of the CDR3 is 14 residues. Trimming took 3 bases from V and 1 from J, leaving 9 bases between them. Here the CDR3 reads CASSPPSSNTEAFF. The DNA for the CDR3 is TGTGCCAGCTCACCTCCCAGTTCGAACACTGAAGCTTTCTTT.

This clone was found once. The rearrangement links TRBV10-3 to TRBJ2-5; D unclear. Trimming removed 3 bases at V and 2 bases at J, with 7 bases between. This CDR3 is 13 amino acids long. Germline V gene lookup returns CDR1 ENHRY and CDR2 SYGVKD. The CDR3 DNA reads as TGTGCCATCAGTGATTTCTTACAAGAGACCCAGTACTTC. Translation: CAISDFLQETQYF.

This chain joins TRBV10-3 and TRBJ2-5, with 7 positions matching TRBD1. The DNA end lines up better with TRBJ2-7; the J call may be wrong. The CDR3 is made up of 15 amino acids. From germline, CDR1 is ENHRY and CDR2 SYGVKD. CDR3 coding DNA: TGTGCCACGACCCGAGACAGGGTGGCTACCTACGAGCAGTACTTC. Its protein product is CATTRDRVATYEQYF.

The V gene is TRBV6-5, the J gene TRBJ2-1; TRBD2 aligns across 7 bases. The CDR3 is made up of 14 amino acids. The germline CDR1 and CDR2 sequences are MNHEY and SVGAGI. V gave up 8 bases and J gave up 4 bases; unmatched junction bases: 8. This CDR3 is CASSPRRGYNEQFF. The CDR3 bases are TGTGCCAGCTCTCCCCGGCGGGGGTACAATGAGCAGTTCTTC.

This chain uses TRBV7-3 with TRBJ1-1, with unresolved D. Germline V CDR1 and CDR2: SGHTA, FQGTGA. The CDR3 runs 14 residues. Trimming took 3 bases from V and 0 from J, leaving 8 bases between them. CDR3 DNA: TGTGCCAGCAGCTTGGGAGGTGTGAACACTGAAGCTTTCTTT. This encodes CASSLGGVNTEAFF.

This clone was picked up one time. The rearrangement links TRBV5-6 to TRBJ1-1, with D uncertain. Germline lookup yields CDR1 SGHDT and CDR2 YYEEEE. V was pared by 4 bases and J by 4 bases, with 14 bases between. The CDR3 consists of 14 residues. The CDR3 nucleotides read TGTGCCAGCAGCACGAACAGCCTTCCCACTGAAGCTTTCTTT. Its translation: CASSTNSLPTEAFF.